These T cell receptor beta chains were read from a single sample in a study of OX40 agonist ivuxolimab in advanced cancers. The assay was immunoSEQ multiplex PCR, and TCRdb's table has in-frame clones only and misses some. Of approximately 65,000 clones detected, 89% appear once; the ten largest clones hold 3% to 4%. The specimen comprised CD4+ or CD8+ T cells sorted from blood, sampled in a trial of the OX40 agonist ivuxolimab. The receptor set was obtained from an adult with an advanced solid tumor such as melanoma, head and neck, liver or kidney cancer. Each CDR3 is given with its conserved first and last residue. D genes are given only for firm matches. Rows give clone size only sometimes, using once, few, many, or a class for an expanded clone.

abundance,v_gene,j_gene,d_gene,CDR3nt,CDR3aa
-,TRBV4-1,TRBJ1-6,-,TGCGCCAGCAGCCCCACGGGGAGAGGTAATTCACCCCTCCACTTT,CASSPTGRGNSPLHF
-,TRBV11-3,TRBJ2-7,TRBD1,TGTGCCAGCAGCTCCGCAGGGACAGTCTACGAGCAGTACTTC,CASSSAGTVYEQYF
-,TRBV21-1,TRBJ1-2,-,TGTGCCAGCACCAACGAGGACAGGAACTATGGCTACACCTTC,CASTNEDRNYGYTF
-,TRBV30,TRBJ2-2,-,TGTGCCTGGAACGTGATGGAGCTCGCCGGGGAGCTGTTTTTT,CAWNVMELAGELFF
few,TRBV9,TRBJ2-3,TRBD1,TGTGCCAGCAGCGTAGGCCGACAGGGCGGAGCAGATACGCAGTATTTT,CASSVGRQGGADTQYF
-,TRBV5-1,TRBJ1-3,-,TGCGCCAGCAGCCCTGAGTTTTTTGGAAACACCATATATTTT,CASSPEFFGNTIYF
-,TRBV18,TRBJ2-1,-,TGTGCCAGCTCACCACCGGACGGGGGGCGGAATGAGCAGTTCTTC,CASSPPDGGRNEQFF
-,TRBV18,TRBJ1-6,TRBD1,TGTGCCAGCTCACCCGGGACAGTTAATTCACCCCTCCACTTT,CASSPGTVNSPLHF
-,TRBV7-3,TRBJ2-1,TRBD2,TGTGCCAGCAGCTTAAGGCCCTCGTCTTCACTAGCGGAAAGCTCCTACAATGAGCAGTTCTTC,CASSLRPSSSLAESSYNEQFF
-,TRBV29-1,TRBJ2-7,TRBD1,TGCAGCGTTGAGGGGGCAGGGGGATCCTACGAGCAGTACTTC,CSVEGAGGSYEQYF
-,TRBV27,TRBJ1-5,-,TGTGCCAGCAGTTCTCAGGGACCAGGGGCCCAGCATTTT,CASSSQGPGAQHF
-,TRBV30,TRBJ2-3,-,TGTGCCTGGAGGGGGTCGGCGCGTACGCAGTATTTT,CAWRGSARTQYF
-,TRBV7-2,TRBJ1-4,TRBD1,TGTGCCAGCAGCTTACAGGGGGCAACTAATGAAAAACTGTTTTTT,CASSLQGATNEKLFF
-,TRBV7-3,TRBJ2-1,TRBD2,TGTGCCAGCAGTACCAAAGCGGGAGCGAGAAATGAGCAGTTCTTC,CASSTKAGARNEQFF
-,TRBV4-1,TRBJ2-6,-,TGCGCCAGCAGCCAAGATCACAGGAGCTCTGGGGCCAACGTCCTGACTTTC,CASSQDHRSSGANVLTF
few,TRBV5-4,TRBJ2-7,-,TGTGCCAGCAGCCCAAGACTGGGTGCGTACGAGCAGTACTTC,CASSPRLGAYEQYF
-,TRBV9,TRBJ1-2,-,TGTGCCAGCAGCGTAGGACAGTATGCTAACTATGGCTACACCTTC,CASSVGQYANYGYTF
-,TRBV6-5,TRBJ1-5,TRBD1,TGTGCCAGCAGTTACTCAGGACAGGCACATCAGCCCCAGCATTTT,CASSYSGQAHQPQHF
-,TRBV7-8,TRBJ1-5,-,TGTGCCAGCAGCGCGAATAATCAGCCCCAGCATTTT,CASSANNQPQHF
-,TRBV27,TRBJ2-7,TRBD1,TGTGCCAGCAGTTTATTCGTTGTGGGGACAGGGGACGTTCGGGAGCAGTACTTC,CASSLFVVGTGDVREQYF
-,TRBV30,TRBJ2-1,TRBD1,TGTGCCTGGAGTACCCGGGACAGGGAAAAGAATGAGCAGTTCTTC,CAWSTRDREKNEQFF
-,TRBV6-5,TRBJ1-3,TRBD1,TGTGCCAGCAGTTACTCGCAGGGGGTTGGAAACACCATATATTTT,CASSYSQGVGNTIYF
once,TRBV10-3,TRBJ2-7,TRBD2,TGTGCCATCAGTGAGTCCGAGCGGGGCCGCTACGAGCAGTACTTC,CAISESERGRYEQYF
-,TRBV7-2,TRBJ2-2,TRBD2,TGTGCCAGCAGCTTAGAGGCTAGCGGGAGGGTAGCCGGGGAGCTGTTTTTT,CASSLEASGRVAGELFF
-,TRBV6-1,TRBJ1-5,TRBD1,TGTGCCAGCAATTGGGACAGACAAAATCAGCCCCAGCATTTT,CASNWDRQNQPQHF
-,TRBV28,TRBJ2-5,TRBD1,TGTGCCAGCAGTTTATCCCAGGGGGCGGGGCAAGAGACCCAGTACTTC,CASSLSQGAGQETQYF
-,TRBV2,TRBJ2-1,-,TGTGCCAGCCTTAGAGGCAGATACAATGAGCAGTTCTTC,CASLRGRYNEQFF
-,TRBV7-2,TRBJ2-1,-,TGTGCCAGCAGCATTGGACTGGCCCAGCAGTTCTTC,CASSIGLAQQFF
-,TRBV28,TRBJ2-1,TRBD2,TGTGCCAGCAGTAGAGGGGGAGCGGGAGAGCAACGGTTCTTC,CASSRGGAGEQRFF
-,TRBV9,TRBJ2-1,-,TGTGCCAGCAGCCCCCAGGGGACGGCGAACAATGAGCAGTTCTTC,CASSPQGTANNEQFF
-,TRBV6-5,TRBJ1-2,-,TGTGCCAGCAGTTACCGGGAGGGCAGTGGCTACACCTTC,CASSYREGSGYTF
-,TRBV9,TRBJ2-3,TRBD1,TGTGCCAGCAGCGAACAGGGGGCAAATACGCAGTATTTT,CASSEQGANTQYF
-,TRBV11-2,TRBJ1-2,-,TGTGCCAGCAGCCCGGGCCTCCGGCGTTCCTATGGCTACACCTTC,CASSPGLRRSYGYTF
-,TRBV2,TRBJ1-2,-,TGTGCCAGCAGTGATCAGACCAACTATGGCTACACCTTC,CASSDQTNYGYTF
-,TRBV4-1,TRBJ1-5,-,TGCGCCAGCAGCCAAGATAGAACCGGGGGCGCAAGTCAGCCCCAGCATTTT,CASSQDRTGGASQPQHF
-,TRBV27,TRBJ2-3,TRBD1,TGTGCCAGCAGTATCGACAGGGGTGTGGGTCAAGATACGCAGTATTTT,CASSIDRGVGQDTQYF